Listed below are T cell receptor beta chains from one sample, sequenced in a study of T cells in Graves' hyperthyroidism and ophthalmopathy. TCRdb reprocessed the multiplex PCR reads with MiXCR, giving one entry per CDR3 protein. The data hold 250,000 to 300,000 distinct CDR3 sequences, with 14% to 15% observed a single time. Specimen: blood. The source is a middle-aged woman with Graves' hyperthyroidism that later progressed to Graves' ophthalmopathy. Each CDR3 is given with its conserved first and last residue. The D gene is left open where the match is weak. Where a row states a size, it is once, few, many or the class of an expanded clone; other rows omit it.

d_call clone_size j_call v_call cdr3_aa cdr3_nt
. many TRBJ2-3 TRBV25-1 CASGPFGGDSTDTQYF TGTGCCAGCGGCCCTTTCGGGGGAGACAGCACAGATACGCAGTATTTT
. . TRBJ1-6 TRBV4-1 CASSQELMIVNNSPLHF TGCGCCAGCAGCCAAGAATTAATGATCGTGAATAATTCACCCCTCCACTTT
TRBD1 once TRBJ1-1 TRBV11-2 CASSRGGGAEAFF TGTGCCAGCAGCCGAGGGGGCGGCGCTGAGGCTTTCTTT
TRBD1 few TRBJ1-1 TRBV3-1 CASSQGLGQVNTEAFF TGTGCCAGCAGCCAAGGGCTGGGACAGGTGAACACTGAAGCTTTCTTT
TRBD1 many TRBJ1-1 TRBV5-1 CASSLRQGGEAFF TGCGCCAGCAGCCTACGACAGGGTGGTGAAGCTTTCTTT
TRBD2 . TRBJ2-3 TRBV12-3/TRBV12-4 CASSSNLAGGPDTQYF TGTGCCAGCAGTTCGAATTTAGCGGGAGGACCAGATACGCAGTATTTT
. many TRBJ2-2 TRBV29-1 CSGEEGPNTGELFF TGCAGCGGTGAGGAAGGTCCGAACACCGGGGAGCTGTTTTTT
TRBD2 few TRBJ2-1 TRBV10-3 CAISLAGDYNEQFF TGTGCCATCTCCCTAGCGGGCGATTACAATGAGCAGTTCTTC
. few TRBJ1-3 TRBV6-5 CASSYSTRAGNTIYF TGTGCCAGCAGTTACTCGACTAGGGCTGGAAACACCATATATTTT
. . TRBJ2-7 TRBV28 CASSLNVRQPSYEQYF TGTGCCAGCAGTTTAAATGTGAGACAGCCCTCCTACGAGCAGTACTTC
. . TRBJ2-3 TRBV11-2 CASSLGAPPDTQYF TGTGCCAGCAGCTTGGGGGCCCCCCCAGATACGCAGTATTTT
TRBD2 many TRBJ2-7 TRBV28 CASSFLAGVYEQYF TGTGCCAGCAGTTTTCTAGCGGGAGTCTACGAGCAGTACTTC
. . TRBJ2-5 TRBV7-9 CASSSGQNTKPEETQYF TGTGCCAGCAGCTCCGGACAGAATACCAAGCCAGAAGAGACCCAGTACTTC
TRBD1 . TRBJ1-2 TRBV28 CASSPRTGKGYTF TGTGCCAGCAGTCCCCGGACAGGGAAGGGCTACACCTTC
TRBD2 many TRBJ2-1 TRBV7-3 CASSSGTTNNEQFF TGTGCCAGCAGCTCCGGGACTACCAACAATGAGCAGTTCTTC
. many TRBJ1-1 TRBV18 CASSPTLDSMNTEAFF TGTGCCAGCTCACCAACCCTGGACAGCATGAACACTGAAGCTTTCTTT
. few TRBJ1-4 TRBV19 CASSSRGLVPGEKLFF TGTGCCAGTAGTTCGAGGGGTTTGGTGCCAGGTGAAAAACTGTTTTTT
TRBD1 . TRBJ2-5 TRBV30 CAWSVSGGETQYF TGTGCCTGGAGTGTATCAGGGGGAGAGACCCAGTACTTC
TRBD2 many TRBJ2-7 TRBV5-5 CASSLWGGAYEQYF TGTGCCAGCAGCTTGTGGGGGGGGGCCTACGAGCAGTACTTC
TRBD1 many TRBJ1-4 TRBV30 CAWSATGGGEKLFF TGTGCCTGGAGCGCGACAGGGGGCGGTGAAAAACTGTTTTTT
. . TRBJ1-6 TRBV11-2 CASSDTGPNNSPLHF TGTGCCAGCAGTGACACAGGGCCCAATAATTCACCCCTCCACTTT
. . TRBJ1-1 TRBV4-1 CASSHGSFGGEAFF TGCGCCAGCAGCCACGGGTCCTTCGGCGGTGAAGCTTTCTTT
TRBD1 many TRBJ2-1 TRBV28 CASDLQGARHEQFF TGTGCCAGCGATCTTCAGGGGGCGAGGCATGAGCAGTTCTTC
. many TRBJ2-3 TRBV20-1 CSAAASGTDTQYF TGCAGTGCAGCGGCTAGCGGCACAGATACGCAGTATTTT
. many TRBJ2-3 TRBV5-1 CASSFGDTQYF TGTGCCAGCAGCTTTGGGGATACGCAGTATTTT
TRBD1 many TRBJ1-5 TRBV30 CAWATGQNQPQHF TGTGCCTGGGCGACAGGGCAAAATCAGCCCCAGCATTTT
. few TRBJ2-7 TRBV7-2 CASSPSSWDSYEQYF TGTGCCAGCAGCCCGTCTTCCTGGGATTCCTACGAGCAGTACTTC
TRBD2 few TRBJ2-7 TRBV11-2 CASSPGGGMYEQYF TGTGCCAGCAGCCCCGGGGGGGGCATGTACGAGCAGTACTTC
. many TRBJ2-1 TRBV6-1 CASSGQGDLNEQFF TGTGCCAGCAGTGGGCAAGGGGATTTGAATGAGCAGTTCTTC
TRBD2 . TRBJ2-3 TRBV27 CASSPYASGGRDTQYF TGTGCCAGCAGTCCTTATGCTAGCGGGGGACGAGATACGCAGTATTTT
. few TRBJ2-3 TRBV7-2 CASSLGRVADTQYF TGTGCCAGCAGCTTAGGAAGGGTAGCAGATACGCAGTATTTT
TRBD2 . TRBJ2-7 TRBV7-2 CASSFIRLATYEQYF TGTGCCAGCAGCTTCATAAGACTAGCGACCTACGAGCAGTACTTC
. many TRBJ2-7 TRBV30 CAWSVPGTYEQYF TGTGCCTGGAGTGTACCGGGTACCTACGAGCAGTACTTC
TRBD2 many TRBJ2-2 TRBV18 CASSPKGLAGTGELFF TGTGCCAGCTCACCAAAAGGACTAGCGGGTACCGGGGAGCTGTTTTTT
TRBD2 few TRBJ2-3 TRBV6-5 CASSALASGGTDTQYF TGTGCCAGCAGCGCCCTGGCTAGCGGTGGCACAGATACGCAGTATTTT
TRBD1 . TRBJ2-1 TRBV11-2 CASIQGDEQFF TGTGCCAGCATTCAGGGGGATGAGCAGTTCTTC
. many TRBJ1-6 TRBV2 CASSEALGINNSPLHF TGTGCCAGCAGTGAAGCATTGGGAATTAATAATTCACCCCTCCACTTT
TRBD2 many TRBJ2-1 TRBV7-2 CASSRRFVGLEMDEQFF TGTGCCAGCAGCCGCCGGTTCGTGGGACTAGAGATGGATGAGCAGTTCTTC
. many TRBJ2-3 TRBV2 CASSKQEYEGDTQYF TGTGCCAGCAGTAAACAGGAATATGAAGGGGATACGCAGTATTTT
. many TRBJ2-5 TRBV7-8 CASSPGGRYVGETQYF TGTGCCAGCAGCCCCGGGGGGCGGTATGTCGGGGAGACCCAGTACTTC
. . TRBJ2-4 TRBV6-2/TRBV6-3 CASSYSTCHRAKNIQYF TGTGCCAGCAGTTACTCGACTTGCCATCGGGCCAAAAACATTCAGTACTTC
. many TRBJ1-6 TRBV6-1 CASSTSARVYNSPLHF TGTGCCAGCAGCACCTCCGCGCGGGTCTATAATTCACCCCTCCACTTT
TRBD2 many TRBJ2-7 TRBV6-1 CASMGLAGLSYYEQYF TGTGCCAGCATGGGACTAGCGGGACTCTCCTACTACGAGCAGTACTTC
. few TRBJ2-2 TRBV29-1 CSVGRGLGNTGELFF TGCAGCGTTGGAAGGGGTCTAGGGAACACCGGGGAGCTGTTTTTT
TRBD2 few TRBJ2-7 TRBV18 CASSRAGPMSGSLYEQYF TGTGCCAGCTCACGAGCGGGACCGATGAGCGGGAGTCTCTACGAGCAGTACTTC
TRBD1 many TRBJ1-5 TRBV29-1 CSVVRGLGQPQHF TGCAGCGTTGTCAGGGGGCTTGGACAGCCCCAGCATTTT
. many TRBJ2-7 TRBV29-1 CSVGPGKGYEQYF TGCAGCGTTGGCCCAGGGAAGGGCTACGAGCAGTACTTC
. . TRBJ2-7 TRBV28 CASSGPNQRYEQYF TGTGCCAGCAGTGGCCCGAACCAAAGGTACGAGCAGTACTTC
. . TRBJ2-7 TRBV28 CASSNGRRGLYEQYF TGTGCCAGCAGTAACGGGCGGAGGGGATTGTACGAGCAGTACTTC
TRBD2 many TRBJ2-1 TRBV10-2 CASSAQGLAYNEQFF TGCGCCAGCAGCGCACAGGGACTAGCTTACAATGAGCAGTTCTTC
TRBD1 many TRBJ1-5 TRBV18 CASSPLSQGSNQPQHF TGTGCCAGCTCACCACTGTCACAGGGGAGCAATCAGCCCCAGCATTTT
. many TRBJ1-2 TRBV28 CASTGGNYGYTF TGTGCCAGCACGGGGGGAAACTATGGCTACACCTTC
. . TRBJ2-1 TRBV18 CASSPLGSHEQFF TGTGCCAGCTCTCCACTAGGGAGCCATGAGCAGTTCTTC
TRBD1 . TRBJ2-7 TRBV6-1 CASSDWTGGYEQYF TGTGCCAGCAGTGATTGGACAGGGGGCTACGAGCAGTACTTC